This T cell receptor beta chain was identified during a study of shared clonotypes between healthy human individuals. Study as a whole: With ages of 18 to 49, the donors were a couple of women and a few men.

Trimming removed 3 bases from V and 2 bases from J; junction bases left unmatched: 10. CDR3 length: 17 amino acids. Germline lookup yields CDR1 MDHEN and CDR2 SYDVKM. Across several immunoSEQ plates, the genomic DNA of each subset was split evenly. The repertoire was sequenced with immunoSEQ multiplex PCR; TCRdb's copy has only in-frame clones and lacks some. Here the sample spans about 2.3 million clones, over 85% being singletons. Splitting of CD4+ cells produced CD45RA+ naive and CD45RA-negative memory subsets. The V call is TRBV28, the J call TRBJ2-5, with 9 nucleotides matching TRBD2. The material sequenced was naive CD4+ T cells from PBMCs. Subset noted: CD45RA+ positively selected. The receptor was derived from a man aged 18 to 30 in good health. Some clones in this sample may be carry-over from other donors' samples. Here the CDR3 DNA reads TGTGCCAGCAGTTTGTGGTCTAGCGGGACGGATCAAGAGACCCAGTACTTC. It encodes CASSLWSSGTDQETQYF.